In this sample, the clone carrying this T cell receptor beta chain turned up a few times. V dropped 2 bases and J dropped 7 bases, with 10 bases sitting between them. Germline V lookup: CDR1 MDHEN, CDR2 SYDVKM. This CDR3 is built from 13 residues. This entry is derived from a study of identical twins. In TCRdb, the 5' RACE reads were re-called with MiXCR into one record per CDR3 protein. Of around 480,000 distinct CDR3 sequences listed, over 11% are singletons. The sample was also linked to a second study, of yellow fever vaccine responses in identical twins.

V is TRBV28 and J is TRBJ2-3; no definite D call. The material sequenced was CD4+ T cells sorted from blood. The TCR sequence derives from a woman under 30 in good health. CDR3 sequence (DNA): TGTGCCAGCAGTTTAGCGCAGTCTTATACGCAGTATTTT. Translating it yields CASSLAQSYTQYF.